This T cell receptor (beta chain) emerged from a study of shared clonotypes between healthy human individuals (dated by TCRdb to between 2020 and 2021). For context, the study as a whole: The cohort comprised two women and a few men aged 18 to 49 years. For each donor, CD4 naive and CD4 memory were each given three plates, CD8 naive was given two plates, and CD8 memory was given one plate. To estimate repertoire size and how much clonotype sharing occurs between individuals, the study deeply sequenced the blood TCR repertoires of 5 or 6 healthy adults. Different laboratories and diverse techniques were used to prepare libraries and sequence TCR repertoires, to increase sequencing depth and limit assay-specific biases. Leukapheresis yielded between about 0.94 and 9.5 billion PBMCs per donor. Overall study results and their limits: Higher generation probabilities were observed for clonotypes shared by all four sorted-subset donors than for non-shared clonotypes. Across four donors, roughly 5% of naive CD4, 3.5% of naive CD8, under 2.5% of memory CD4, and approximately 0.4% of memory CD8 clonotypes were shared. Because the study included a small number of donors, the genetic and exposure-history diversity represented was limited. Sampling was restricted to blood, and TCR repertoires in tissue are likely to differ from TCR repertoires in blood. Pairwise subsampling indicated that sequencing depth was expected to affect the degree of clonotype sharing among donors. Larger estimated clonotype richness was generally found for naive subsets than for memory subsets. Rarefaction of sorted-subset datasets indicated incomplete sequencing despite the large sequencing depth.

The donors were healthy, HIV-negative adults with no recently reported acute infections or vaccinations. Every donor was a Caucasian adult residing in Nashville, Tennessee, USA. CD8 memory samples were composed of magnetically selected CD45RO+ cells combined with CCR7-negative CD45RA+ effector memory (TemRA) cells. Blood was collected by leukapheresis, and PBMCs were isolated by Ficoll-Histopaque density gradient centrifugation and then cryopreserved in liquid nitrogen vapor phase. Purity and quantity of every magnetically sorted T cell population were checked by analytical flow cytometry. Each sorted fraction had its genomic DNA isolated and then quantified by UV absorbance on a Nanodrop 2000c. On this clone itself: Its binding antigen is unknown. No base qualities exist here, and no much larger clone lies one base off it.

V is clipped by 5 bases and J by 4 bases, and the sequence between their germline boundaries is 16 bases long. The CDR3 contains 15 residues, cysteine and phenylalanine counted. Left in the record is the CDR3 DNA by itself, 45 bases read in frame from the first base. From a lookup of the germline V gene, CDR1 and CDR2 are MDHEN and SYDVKM. TCR CDR3 regions were amplified from genomic DNA by multiplex PCR using the deep immunoSEQ assay. Extracted genomic DNA from each cell subset was spread evenly across all wells of several immunoSEQ 96-well plates, with each plate serving as a replicate. For sorted subsets, roughly 200 ng genomic DNA, equal to tens of thousands of T cell genomes, was loaded into each replicate PCR. Purified libraries were quantified with a Qubit 3.0 fluorometer, sized on a Bioanalyzer 2100, and re-quantified with the KAPA Library Quantification kit. Each immunoSEQ 96-well plate was sequenced on its own single-read 150-cycle Illumina NextSeq 550 flow cell. Under the source paper's analysis protocol: The immunoSEQ output contained only junctional sequences without quality scores, so filtering could not match that applied to full-length reads. To assign V/J genes and CDR3, sequences were annotated against IMGT germline references using PyIR, a Python wrapper for IgBLAST v1.9. Reads were filtered out if the reads had weak V/J assignments (E-value above 1e-6), no CDR3, stop codons, out-of-frame junctions, or ambiguous translated residues. V3J clonotypes were defined by identical inferred V gene, J gene, and CDR3 amino acid sequence. The percentage overlap between two repertoires was calculated by dividing the number of shared unique clonotypes by the size of the smaller repertoire. Repertoire richness was assessed with RTK rarefaction, the Chao1 estimator, and Recon v2.1 estimates of unobserved clonotypes. For all TCRbeta clonotypes obtained by the gDNA method from several donors, generation probabilities were computed with OLGA. TCRdb re-hosts the immuneACCESS table, in-frame sequences only. Its copies lack some clones; in the studies checked, an unresolved V gene accounts for under half of them, and the cause for the rest is not known. V and J calls and clone size follow that table, whereas D and trimming were derived from the DNA. The table for this sample lists 600,000 to 750,000 clones; about 90% of them were counted only once. Jointly, the top ten make up 34% of the sample.

Sequencing was performed on memory CD8+ T cells from PBMCs. Read against the paper, the sample's cell subset or site label means: CD45RO+ cells pooled with CCR7-negative TemRA cells. The chain links TRBV28 with TRBJ2-3, with TRBD2 perhaps the D gene, on 5 matching bases. This clonotype was sampled from a man aged 18 to 30 in good health. Some clones in this sample may be carry-over from other donors' samples. The nucleotide sequence is TGTGCCAGCAGTCCCCACTCACTAGTAGCAGATACGCAGTATTTT. Its protein reads: CASSPHSLVADTQYF.